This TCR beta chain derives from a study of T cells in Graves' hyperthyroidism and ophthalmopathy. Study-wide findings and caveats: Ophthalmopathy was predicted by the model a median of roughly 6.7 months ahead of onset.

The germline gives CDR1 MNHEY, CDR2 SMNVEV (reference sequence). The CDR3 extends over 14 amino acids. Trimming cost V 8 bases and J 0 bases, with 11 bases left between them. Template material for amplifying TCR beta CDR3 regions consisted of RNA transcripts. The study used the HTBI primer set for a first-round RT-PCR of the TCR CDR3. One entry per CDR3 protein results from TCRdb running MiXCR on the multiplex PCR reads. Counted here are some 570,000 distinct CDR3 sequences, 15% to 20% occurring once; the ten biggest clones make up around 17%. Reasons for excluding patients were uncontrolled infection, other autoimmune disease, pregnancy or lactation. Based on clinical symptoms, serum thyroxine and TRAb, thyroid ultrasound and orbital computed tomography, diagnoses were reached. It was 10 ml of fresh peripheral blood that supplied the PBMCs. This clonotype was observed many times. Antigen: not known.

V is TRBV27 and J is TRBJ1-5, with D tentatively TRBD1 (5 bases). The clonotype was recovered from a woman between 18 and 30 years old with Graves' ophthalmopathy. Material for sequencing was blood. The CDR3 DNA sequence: TGTGCCAGCTCGGGGGGGTATAGCAATCAGCCCCAGCATTTT. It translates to CASSGGYSNQPQHF.